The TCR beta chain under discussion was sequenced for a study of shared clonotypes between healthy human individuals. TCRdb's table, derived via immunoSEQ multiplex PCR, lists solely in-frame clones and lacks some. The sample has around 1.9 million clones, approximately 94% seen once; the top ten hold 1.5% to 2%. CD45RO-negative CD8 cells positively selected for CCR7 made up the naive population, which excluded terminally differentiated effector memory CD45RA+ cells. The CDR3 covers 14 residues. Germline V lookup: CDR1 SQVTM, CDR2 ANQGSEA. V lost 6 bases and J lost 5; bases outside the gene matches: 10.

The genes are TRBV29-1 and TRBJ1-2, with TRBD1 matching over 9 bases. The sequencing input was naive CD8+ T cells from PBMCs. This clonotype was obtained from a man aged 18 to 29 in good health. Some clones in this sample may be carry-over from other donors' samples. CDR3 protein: CSVGDVGTGYGYTF. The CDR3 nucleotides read TGCAGCGTCGGGGACGTCGGGACAGGGTATGGCTACACCTTC.